The rows below give T cell receptor beta chains drawn from one sample of a study of response to subunit inactivated influenza vaccine. TCRdb processed the RT-PCR reads anew with MiXCR; each CDR3 protein has one entry. The data hold more than 200,000 distinct CDR3 sequences, with 10% to 15% observed a single time. The input for sequencing was non-naive T cells sorted from PBMCs, taken approximately 15 days before vaccination. These receptors all stem from a man aged 45 to 65 who received an inactivated influenza vaccine. Each CDR3 is given without its conserved first and last residue. The order of the fields is J gene, V gene, CDR3 protein.

TRBJ2-3,TRBV29-1,SVDGTSGAHTDTQY
TRBJ1-1,TRBV5-1,ASSQGQGGRNTEAF
TRBJ1-1,TRBV7-2,ASSSSPGTEAF
TRBJ2-7,TRBV2,ASSESWQGLYEQY
TRBJ2-4,TRBV28,ASSLHLVGGDKNIQY
TRBJ2-5,TRBV20-1,SAVEGSQETQY
TRBJ2-7,TRBV20-1,SARDSTGAEEQY
TRBJ2-1,TRBV27,ASSSQASSSGLAGVGEQF
TRBJ1-5,TRBV12-3/TRBV12-4,ASSLLAVHSNQPQH
TRBJ2-7,TRBV6-2/TRBV6-3,ASSYSPGHEQY
TRBJ1-2,TRBV3-1,ASSQSRGRYT
TRBJ2-2,TRBV4-1,ASSQEGVSTGELF
TRBJ2-7,TRBV27,ASKDPSYEQY
TRBJ2-1,TRBV7-2,ASSFGTPSYNEQF
TRBJ2-7,TRBV10-3,AINDASYEQY
TRBJ2-3,TRBV9,ASSVGGLPFGDTQY
TRBJ2-3,TRBV20-1,SARGLGLAFADTQY
TRBJ2-7,TRBV7-2,ASSPRTSGTYEQY
TRBJ2-3,TRBV7-2,ASSYFTDTQY
TRBJ2-5,TRBV30,AWSVILETQY
TRBJ2-5,TRBV7-7,ASSSGLAPGETQY
TRBJ1-6,TRBV27,ASSPSRLGSPLH